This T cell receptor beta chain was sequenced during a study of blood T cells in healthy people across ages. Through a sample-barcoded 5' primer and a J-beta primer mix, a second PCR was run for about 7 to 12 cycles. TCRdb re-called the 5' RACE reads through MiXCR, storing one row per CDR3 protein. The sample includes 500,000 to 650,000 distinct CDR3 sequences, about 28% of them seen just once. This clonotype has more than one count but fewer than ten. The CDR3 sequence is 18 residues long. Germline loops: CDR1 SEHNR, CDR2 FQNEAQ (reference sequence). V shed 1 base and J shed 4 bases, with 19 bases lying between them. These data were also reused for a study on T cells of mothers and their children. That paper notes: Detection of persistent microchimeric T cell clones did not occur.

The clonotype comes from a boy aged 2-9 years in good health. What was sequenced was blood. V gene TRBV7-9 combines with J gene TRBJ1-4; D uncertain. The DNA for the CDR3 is TGTGCCAGCAGCTTAGTCGTTTATATTGGAGACAATAATGAAAAACTGTTTTTT. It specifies CASSLVVYIGDNNEKLFF.